This T cell receptor beta chain appears in the sequencing data of a study of glioma-infiltrating T cells after dendritic cell vaccination. Study-level information: Patients had newly diagnosed or recurrent glioblastoma and received dendritic cell vaccines.

The protocol was immunoSEQ multiplex PCR, while the TCRdb copy is restricted to in-frame clones and leaves out a portion. The data contain some 70,000 clones, 65% to 90% of them seen just once; the ten biggest clones take up around 8%. Between the trimmed V and J ends, which lost 1 base and 1 base, there was a span of 5 bases. Germline V gene data show CDR1 as SGHAT and CDR2 as FQNNGV. CDR3 length equals 13 residues. As concerns this clone: Its antigen is not identified.

The study, taken as a whole, reports: Patients with more pretreatment TILs had longer time to progression and survival. Only a small number of patients had complete blood and tumor samples.

This chain uses TRBV11-2 with TRBJ2-7; D gene ambiguous. This material consisted of blood, taken before dendritic cell vaccination. This clonotype was sampled from a human donor with glioblastoma. The CDR3 region is CASSLARSYEQYF. The CDR3 nucleotides are TGTGCCAGCAGCTTAGCCAGGTCCTACGAGCAGTACTTC.